This entry is about one T cell receptor (beta chain). As yet, its antigen is unknown. Primers: 60 Vbeta forward and 13 Jbeta reverse. Some clones are missing from TCRdb's copy, which holds only in-frame ones; the method was immunoSEQ multiplex PCR. This sample carries around 200,000 clones, around 80% of them seen once, and the ten largest clones take 4.4%. This specimen comes from a study of cytomegalovirus exposure and HLA in healthy donors. CDR1 and CDR2 from the germline V gene are LNHDA and SQIVND (reference sequence). CDR3 length equals 15 residues. Unmatched junction bases numbered 9, after V lost 6 bases and J lost 5 bases. Study conclusions and caveats: Most TCR sequences were rare, but some public TCRs occurred in many donors. In a later analysis, specific HLA alleles were associated with approximately 16,000 TCR beta sequences at a 0.05 false discovery rate. In vitro, a few CMV-associated chains proved specific for CMV antigens. A later analysis linked a missense variant in DCLRE1C to the trimming of TCR beta V and J genes.

The gene calls are TRBV19 and TRBJ2-7; TRBD2 matches at 11 bases. This receptor was identified in a woman aged 25 to 39 in good health and CMV-seropositive. Sequenced material: PBMCs. In nucleotides, the CDR3 is TGTGCCAGTAGAGTTAGCGGGGGGGCCGTGAACGAGCAGTACTTC. Residues: CASRVSGGAVNEQYF. The full variable domain, in which reference TRBV19 and TRBJ2-7 provide the parts outside the CDR3, is DGGITQSPKYLFRKEGQNVTLSCEQNLNHDAMYWYRQDPGQGLRLIYYSQIVNDFQKGDIAEGYSVSREKKESFPLTVTSAQKNPTAFYLCASRVSGGAVNEQYFGPGTRLTVT.